The 27 T cell receptor beta chains in this list originate from one sample, sequenced in a study of blood T cell repertoires in COVID-19. Libraries were prepared by immunoSEQ multiplex PCR; TCRdb keeps only in-frame clonotypes and omits some of them. The sample holds 120,000 to 150,000 clones, 87% seen once. Sequencing was performed on peripheral blood. These TCRs come from a woman aged 50 to 65 with active or convalescent COVID-19.

This clone was counted between two and nine times. The chain uses TRBV27 and TRBJ2-7; 7 bases match TRBD2. V shed 5 bases, J shed 6 bases, and the junction held 13 bases outside the gene matches. CDR3 size: 15 residues. Looked up from germline, CDR1 is MNHEY and CDR2 is SMNVEV (reference sequence). The CDR3 region has the DNA TGTGCCAGCAGTGGCAGGACTAGTCGCCTAGGCGAGCAGTACTTC. It yields the protein CASSGRTSRLGEQYF.

The chain has TRBV25-1 and TRBJ1-4, with 9 bases that match TRBD1. CDR3 size: 16 residues. V dropped 2 bases and J dropped 6; count of bases not matched to a gene: 7. Germline CDR1 and CDR2: MGHDK and SYGVNS. In DNA form, the CDR3 reads TGTGCCAGCAGTGAAACTTACAGGGGGCGGTATGAAAAACTGTTTTTT. Its translation: CASSETYRGRYEKLFF. The entire variable domain, with the rest obtained from reference TRBV25-1 and TRBJ1-4, is as follows: EADIYQTPRYLVIGTGKKITLECSQTMGHDKMYWYQQDPGMELHLIHYSYGVNSTEKGDLSSESTVSRIRTEHFPLTLESARPSHTSQYLCASSETYRGRYEKLFFGSGTQLSVL.

The chain carries TRBV30 and TRBJ1-6, with D hard to call. CDR3 size: 14 residues. Germline V gene sequence: CDR1 GTSNPN, CDR2 SVGIG (reference sequence). The V gene lost 4 bases and the J gene lost 6 bases, with 13 bases spanning the gap. The CDR3 sequence: CAWNFVKFNSPLHF. In DNA form, the CDR3 reads TGTGCCTGGAATTTCGTTAAATTTAATTCACCCCTCCACTTT.

The V gene is TRBV19, the J gene TRBJ1-5, with TRBD1 matching 8 bases. CDR3 size: 16 residues. After removal of 3 bases from V and 5 bases from J, the junction contained 9 bases not matched to a gene. Germline-derived CDR1 and CDR2 are LNHDA and SQIVND (reference sequence). This chain's CDR3 is CASSIPSGTGYQPQHF. CDR3 in DNA: TGTGCCAGTAGTATCCCTTCCGGGACAGGCTATCAGCCCCAGCATTTT.

The genes are TRBV6-1 and TRBJ1-2; possible D gene TRBD1, 6 bases. The germline V gene encodes CDR1 MNHNS and CDR2 SASEGT. V lost 1 base and J lost 4, with 13 bases in between. The CDR3 loop spans 15 amino acids. The CDR3 DNA reads TGTGCCAGCAGTGAAGATGACAGGCCCGGCTATGGCTACACCTTC. Its translation: CASSEDDRPGYGYTF.

This clone appeared a single time. This chain connects TRBV2 to TRBJ1-3; 12 nucleotides line up with TRBD1. The J segment lost 1 base and the V segment lost 7 bases, leaving 2 bases of the junction unmatched. The CDR3 contains 15 residues. Germline V gene data show CDR1 as SNHLY and CDR2 as FYNNEI. Written as DNA, the CDR3 is TGTGCCAGCACGGGACAGGGGGCGTCTGGAAACACCATATATTTT. Amino acid sequence: CASTGQGASGNTIYF.

The chain couples TRBV14 to TRBJ1-3; D is unresolved. The CDR3 has 14 amino acids. Trimming took 0 bases from V and 2 from J, leaving 5 bases between them. The germline gives CDR1 SGHDN, CDR2 FVKESK. CDR3 DNA sequence: TGTGCCAGCAGCCAAGAATCGGCTGGAAACACCATATATTTT. This encodes CASSQESAGNTIYF.

The chain is built from TRBV4-1 and TRBJ2-7, with 9 bases matching TRBD1. Germline V gene lookup returns CDR1 MGHRA and CDR2 YSYEKL. Germline trimming cut 1 base from V and 2 bases from J; bases unmatched to any gene: 3. The CDR3 has 15 amino acids. As DNA, the CDR3 is TGCGCCAGCAGCCAAGGGGACAGGGCTCCCTACGAGCAGTACTTC. Translated, it gives CASSQGDRAPYEQYF.

The table lists this clone with a count of one. The genes are TRBV5-5 and TRBJ1-1; no definite D call. Germline CDR1 reads SGHKS; CDR2 reads YYEKEE (reference sequence). This CDR3 spans 14 amino acids. V lost 2 bases and J 2 bases, leaving 10 bases between the germline ends. The CDR3 region is CASSLSVYNTEAFF. CDR3 nucleotides: TGTGCCAGCAGCTTATCCGTGTATAACACTGAAGCTTTCTTT.

The V and J genes are TRBV4-1 and TRBJ2-7, with 8 bases that match TRBD1. CDR1 is MGHRA and CDR2 is YSYEKL in the germline V gene. The CDR3 spans 16 residues. V lost 4 bases and J lost 6; bases outside the gene matches: 14. The CDR3, as DNA: TGCGCCAGCAGCCTTGCCGCGACAGGGGCGGCAGGCGAGCAGTACTTC. Translation gives CASSLAATGAAGEQYF.

This clone was seen once. The gene calls are TRBV2 and TRBJ1-5; no clear D. V was pared by 0 bases and J by 4 bases, with 7 bases between. The germline V gene encodes CDR1 SNHLY and CDR2 FYNNEI. The CDR3 spans 14 residues. The CDR3 sequence: CASSEAQSNQPQHF. CDR3 nucleotides: TGTGCCAGCAGTGAAGCCCAGTCGAATCAGCCCCAGCATTTT.

The chain couples TRBV5-1 to TRBJ1-2; D gene ambiguous. CDR1 is SGHRS, CDR2 YFSETQ, per germline. This CDR3 contains 13 residues. With 2 bases removed from V and 0 bases from J, the gap between germline ends came to 5 bases. This chain's CDR3 is CASSFTANYGYTF. In DNA form, the CDR3 reads TGCGCCAGCAGCTTCACAGCTAACTATGGCTACACCTTC.

The count of this clone is one. The rearrangement joins TRBV28 to TRBJ1-1, with 7 bases that match TRBD1. This CDR3 has 13 amino acids. Germline V gene data show CDR1 as MDHEN and CDR2 as SYDVKM. Trimming removed 5 bases from V and 7 bases from J; junction bases left unmatched: 7. The CDR3 bases are TGTGCCAGCAGTGCAGGGGGAAGGCATGAAGCTTTCTTT. Amino acids: CASSAGGRHEAFF.

This sequence joins TRBV29-1 and TRBJ2-1, with 7 bases fitting TRBD2. This CDR3 region has 13 residues. The germline V gene has CDR1 SQVTM and CDR2 ANQGSEA. With 4 bases clipped from V and 7 bases from J, the junction kept 7 bases outside the gene matches. The CDR3: CSVGGRAVNEQFF. As DNA, the CDR3 is TGCAGCGTTGGGGGGAGGGCCGTAAATGAGCAGTTCTTC.

The chain has TRBV4-3 and TRBJ2-1, with 9 bases fitting TRBD2. The germline V gene has CDR1 LGHNA and CDR2 YSLEER. The CDR3 runs 17 residues. V trimming: 2 bases; J trimming: 6 bases; junction bases outside the gene matches: 11. Here the CDR3 DNA reads TGCGCCAGCAGCCAACAACTTGCTAGCGGGGCCCCCAATGAGCAGTTCTTC. Encoded protein: CASSQQLASGAPNEQFF.

The chain uses TRBV7-2 and TRBJ2-3; the match to TRBD1 covers 7 bases. Per the germline V gene, CDR1 is SGHTA and CDR2 is FQGNSA. The CDR3 is 14 residues long. Losses at the gene ends were 1 base for V and 6 bases for J; bases not matched to a gene: 4. The CDR3 loop reads CASSLVQGLDTQYF. The CDR3 nucleotides read TGTGCCAGCAGCTTAGTACAGGGGCTGGATACGCAGTATTTT.

This chain links TRBV7-6 with TRBJ2-3; D is uncertain. This CDR3 region has 13 residues. Trimming stripped 1 base from V and 4 bases from J, with 6 bases between. The germline CDR1 and CDR2 sequences are SGHVS and FNYEAQ. The CDR3 here is CASSLVFADTQYF. The CDR3 DNA follows: TGTGCCAGCAGCTTAGTCTTCGCAGATACGCAGTATTTT.

V usage is TRBV6-5 and J usage is TRBJ1-2, with 9 bases fitting TRBD1. Germline CDR1 reads MNHEY; CDR2 reads SVGAGI. The ends lost 6 bases at V and 4 bases at J; junction bases unmatched: 6. CDR3 length: 14 residues. The CDR3 nucleotides read TGTGCCAGCAGCGCGGGACAGGGAGTCTATGGCTACACCTTC. Translated: CASSAGQGVYGYTF.

The chain links TRBV9 to TRBJ1-5; no clear D. Deletions cut 0 bases from V and 4 bases from J, with 8 bases between. From germline, CDR1 is SGDLS and CDR2 YYNGEE. The CDR3 totals 14 residues. CDR3 residues: CASSVAPQNQPQHF. CDR3 nucleotide sequence: TGTGCCAGCAGCGTAGCTCCCCAGAATCAGCCCCAGCATTTT. The entire variable domain, with the rest obtained from reference TRBV9 and TRBJ1-5, is as follows: DSGVTQTPKHLITATGQRVTLRCSPRSGDLSVYWYQQSLDQGLQFLIQYYNGEERAKGNILERFSAQQFPDLHSELNLSSLELGDSALYFCASSVAPQNQPQHFGDGTRLSIL.

The rearrangement links TRBV2 to TRBJ2-7; TRBD2 aligns across 7 bases. Per the germline V gene, CDR1 is SNHLY and CDR2 is FYNNEI. The CDR3 totals 15 residues. The ends lost 6 bases at V and 3 bases at J; junction bases unmatched: 11. The CDR3 is CASSGRGTSYYEQYF. Written as DNA, the CDR3 is TGTGCCAGCAGCGGGCGGGGGACGTCCTACTACGAGCAGTACTTC.

The chain has TRBV19 and TRBJ2-6, with D unresolved. CDR3 length: 16 amino acids. Trimming cost V 7 bases and J 0 bases, with 13 bases left between them. From germline, CDR1 is LNHDA and CDR2 SQIVND (reference sequence). The CDR3 nucleotides are TGTGCCAGTACCCGGCCGGGTACCTCTGGGGCCAACGTCCTGACTTTC. Amino acid sequence: CASTRPGTSGANVLTF.

The CDR3 region has the DNA TGTGCCAGCAGTCTCGGTCCGGGAAGTCGGCGGGACGAGCAGTACTTC. Its protein is CASSLGPGSRRDEQYF. V gene TRBV27 combines with J gene TRBJ2-7; D possibly corresponds to TRBD2 (5 bases). V was shortened by 5 bases and J by 5 bases, with 22 bases between the two germline ends. Germline CDR1 and CDR2: MNHEY and SMNVEV (reference sequence). CDR3 length: 16 amino acids.

The CDR3 DNA reads as TGTGCCAGCAGTTTATCTCAGGGGGCGCATTCAGAAGCTTTCTTT. This sequence encodes CASSLSQGAHSEAFF. The chain uses TRBV27 and TRBJ1-1, with 8 positions matching TRBD1. This CDR3 comprises 15 residues. Germline CDR1 is MNHEY and CDR2 is SMNVEV (reference sequence). Losses at the gene ends were 0 bases for V and 8 bases for J; bases not matched to a gene: 8.

V is TRBV19 and J is TRBJ2-4; 9 nucleotides agree with TRBD1. Unmatched junction bases numbered 11, after V lost 9 bases and J lost 5 bases. The CDR3 contains 15 residues. Germline V gives CDR1 LNHDA, CDR2 SQIVND (reference sequence). CDR3 loop: CARVKQGAGENIQYF. Written as DNA, the CDR3 is TGTGCCAGAGTAAAACAGGGGGCCGGGGAAAACATTCAGTACTTC.

The V gene is TRBV30, the J gene TRBJ1-1; TRBD1 agrees at 7 bases. V trimming: 3 bases; J trimming: 4 bases; junction bases outside the gene matches: 5. The CDR3 is 13 amino acids. CDR1 and CDR2 from the germline V gene are GTSNPN and SVGIG (reference sequence). The CDR3 sequence: CAWRRQGFTEAFF. DNA for the CDR3: TGTGCCTGGAGAAGACAGGGTTTCACTGAAGCTTTCTTT.

This clone occurred many times. V gene TRBV27 combines with J gene TRBJ2-2; no definite D call. Trimming pared 6 bases from V and 2 bases from J, leaving 4 bases between. Germline values: CDR1 MNHEY, CDR2 SMNVEV (reference sequence). The CDR3 loop spans 12 amino acids. As DNA, the CDR3 is TGTGCCAGCAGCAGAAACACCGGGGAGCTGTTTTTT. Its translation is CASSRNTGELFF.

The genes are TRBV5-1 and TRBJ2-1, with 15 bases fitting TRBD2. The CDR3 is 18 residues long. CDR1 is SGHRS, CDR2 YFSETQ, per germline. V lost 4 bases to trimming and J lost 7 bases; unmatched junction nucleotides: 12. The CDR3 spells CASSLDPGTSGRRNEQFF. DNA for the CDR3: TGCGCCAGCAGCCTAGATCCCGGGACTAGCGGGAGGAGGAATGAGCAGTTCTTC.